Below are 27 T cell receptor beta chains sequenced from a single sample in a study of blood T cell repertoires in COVID-19. Sequencing used immunoSEQ multiplex PCR; TCRdb keeps in-frame clones, though not all of them. The top ten hold about 2% of the sample, which has more than 300,000 clones, roughly 89% seen once. The sequenced sample was peripheral blood. The receptors stem from a woman aged 25-40 years with COVID-19, enrolled during active disease.

The chain recombines TRBV11-2 with TRBJ1-1, with D maybe TRBD1 (5 bases). This CDR3 comprises 14 residues. V lost 3 bases and J lost 4, with 12 bases in between. Germline lookup yields CDR1 SGHAT and CDR2 FQNNGV. The CDR3 DNA follows: TGTGCCAGCAGCTTGGCAGTAGGGGTCACTGAAGCTTTCTTT. Its protein is CASSLAVGVTEAFF.

The chain combines TRBV4-1 with TRBJ2-7; D is unresolved. This CDR3 region has 12 residues. The V end was cut by 0 bases, the J end by 3 bases, with 3 bases between. The germline CDR1 and CDR2 sequences are MGHRA and YSYEKL. CDR3 loop: CASSQDLYEQYF. The CDR3 DNA reads as TGCGCCAGCAGCCAAGATCTCTACGAGCAGTACTTC.

The rearrangement uses TRBV29-1 and TRBJ1-1; possibly TRBD1 for D (6 bases). CDR3 length: 13 residues. In germline, CDR1 is SQVTM, CDR2 ANQGSEA. V lost 7 bases and J 3 bases, leaving 15 bases between the germline ends. Here the CDR3 reads CSAQGQLDTEAFF. CDR3 sequence (DNA): TGCAGCGCCCAGGGACAACTAGACACTGAAGCTTTCTTT.

The J gene is TRBJ1-3, the V gene TRBV7-9, with a possible D match to TRBD1 (6 bases). V was pared by 4 bases and J by 1 base, with 17 bases between. Germline assignment: CDR1 SEHNR and CDR2 FQNEAQ (reference sequence). The CDR3 runs 17 residues. The CDR3 nucleotides read TGTGCCAGCAGCTCGGTCAGGGGTAGCCTTTCTGGAAACACCATATATTTT. It translates to CASSSVRGSLSGNTIYF.

This CDR3 reads CASSFSGDGTEAFF. The CDR3 DNA reads TGTGCCAGCAGTTTTTCAGGGGATGGGACTGAAGCTTTCTTT. The chain joins TRBV6-5 to TRBJ1-1; perhaps TRBD1 as D (6 bases). The germline V gene encodes CDR1 MNHEY and CDR2 SVGAGI. The CDR3 consists of 14 residues. Between the trimmed V and J ends, which lost 4 bases and 5 bases, there was a span of 14 bases.

J is TRBJ1-2 and V is TRBV10-3; 9 bases are a match to TRBD1. The germline V gene has CDR1 ENHRY and CDR2 SYGVKD. This CDR3 is 15 amino acids long. V lost 6 bases to trimming and J lost 2 bases; unmatched junction nucleotides: 7. The chain's CDR3 is CAISPGTGSNYGYTF. CDR3 in DNA: TGTGCCATCAGCCCCGGGACAGGGTCGAACTATGGCTACACCTTC.

This clone was found once. The chain combines TRBV5-8 with TRBJ1-1, with D unclear. The germline V and J ends were trimmed by 0 bases and 1 base, with 19 bases remaining between them. Per the germline V gene, CDR1 is SGHTS and CDR2 is YDEGEE. The length of the CDR3 is 18 residues. CDR3 sequence: CASSLANRPARGNTEAFF. CDR3 DNA: TGTGCCAGCAGCTTGGCCAATAGACCTGCAAGAGGGAACACTGAAGCTTTCTTT.

This clone came up once. V gene TRBV5-6 combines with J gene TRBJ2-2; D gene ambiguous. Germline-derived CDR1 and CDR2 are SGHDT and YYEEEE. V was pared by 4 bases and J by 0 bases, with 16 bases between. This CDR3 contains 17 residues. CDR3: CASSGFTEGTNTGELFF. The CDR3 region has the DNA TGTGCCAGCAGCGGCTTTACAGAAGGTACGAACACCGGGGAGCTGTTTTTT. The complete variable domain, with remaining parts taken from reference TRBV5-6 and TRBJ2-2, reads DAGVTQSPTHLIKTRGQQVTLRCSPKSGHDTVSWYQQALGQGPQFIFQYYEEEERQRGNFPDRFSGHQFPNYSSELNVNALLLGDSALYLCASSGFTEGTNTGELFFGEGSRLTVL.

This sequence joins TRBV3-1 (or the pseudogene TRBV3-2) and TRBJ1-4; TRBD1 matches 8 bases. V lost 1 base, J lost 8 bases, and 3 bases stayed unmatched. The CDR3 consists of 14 residues. The germline gives CDR1 LGHDT, CDR2 YNNKEL (reference sequence). CDR3 DNA sequence: TGTGCCAGCAGCCAAGTCAGGGGGCGGGAAAAACTGTTTTTT. It is translated as CASSQVRGREKLFF.

This clone occurred many times. This chain uses TRBV13 with TRBJ2-5, with 7 positions matching TRBD2. The CDR3 has 16 residues. Losses at the gene ends were 4 bases for V and 2 bases for J; bases not matched to a gene: 10. Germline V gene data show CDR1 as PRHDT and CDR2 as FYEKMQ (reference sequence). The CDR3 nucleotides are TGTGCCAGCAGCTCGAGTTGGGGGAGGGGACAAGAGACCCAGTACTTC. Protein: CASSSSWGRGQETQYF. Complete variable domain (other parts from reference TRBV13 and TRBJ2-5): AAGVIQSPRHLIKEKRETATLKCYPIPRHDTVYWYQQGPGQDPQFLISFYEKMQSDKGSIPDRFSAQQFSDYHSELNMSSLELGDSALYFCASSSSWGRGQETQYFGPGTRLLVL.

This chain joins TRBV19 and TRBJ2-1; the match to TRBD2 covers 14 bases. This CDR3 contains 15 residues. The germline V gene has CDR1 LNHDA and CDR2 SQIVND (reference sequence). The V segment lost 7 bases and the J segment 4 bases; nucleotides outside the gene matches: 3. The CDR3 reads CASTRTSGGYNEQFF. Here the CDR3 DNA reads TGTGCCAGTACCCGGACTAGCGGGGGGTACAATGAGCAGTTCTTC.

The chain recombines TRBV10-2 with TRBJ2-2; 8 positions match TRBD1. The V and J ends lost 6 bases and 4 bases, in that order; junction bases with no gene match: 13. This CDR3 spans 17 amino acids. Germline CDR1 reads WSHSY; CDR2 reads SAAADI. This CDR3 reads CASRDHGTGRGTGELFF. As DNA, the CDR3 is TGCGCCAGCAGGGACCATGGGACAGGCCGAGGCACCGGGGAGCTGTTTTTT.

The sample holds one count of this clone. This sequence joins TRBV18 and TRBJ2-7, with TRBD1 identical over 9 bases. The CDR3 loop spans 13 amino acids. V trimming: 4 bases; J trimming: 6 bases; junction bases outside the gene matches: 4. Germline CDR1 and CDR2: KGHSH and LQKENI. CDR3 residues: CASSLDRGSEQYF. The CDR3 nucleotides are TGTGCCAGCTCACTCGACAGGGGGTCCGAGCAGTACTTC.

The chain uses TRBV7-9 and TRBJ1-2; 9 bases map to TRBD1. This CDR3 comprises 16 residues. CDR1 and CDR2 from the germline V gene are SEHNR and FQNEAQ (reference sequence). V dropped 5 bases and J dropped 8; count of bases not matched to a gene: 15. The CDR3: CASSRRDREEWSGYTF. The CDR3 DNA reads TGTGCCAGCAGCCGCCGGGACAGGGAGGAATGGAGCGGCTACACCTTC.

The rearrangement links TRBV19 to TRBJ1-2; D is unresolved. The V gene's germline CDR1 is LNHDA and CDR2 SQIVND (reference sequence). The CDR3 spans 15 residues. V was pared by 6 bases and J by 2 bases, with 16 bases between. The CDR3 region is CASSDPRGRNYGYTF. In nucleotides, the CDR3 is TGTGCCAGTAGCGACCCCCGAGGGAGGAACTATGGCTACACCTTC.

The chain combines TRBV5-6 with TRBJ1-6; weak D call: TRBD1 (5 bases). Trimming removed 4 bases at V and 0 bases at J, with 20 bases between. The CDR3 is made up of 19 amino acids. Germline CDR1 and CDR2: SGHDT and YYEEEE. CDR3: CASSGISGSSSSYNSPLHF. The CDR3, as DNA: TGTGCCAGCAGCGGGATTTCAGGGTCCTCAAGCTCCTATAATTCACCCCTCCACTTT.

CDR3 coding DNA: TGTGCCAGCAGTTATTGGGGCTCCCTAACCTATGGCTACACCTTC. The encoded protein is CASSYWGSLTYGYTF. The chain employs TRBV28 and TRBJ1-2; TRBD1 might be the D (5 bases). CDR1 MDHEN and CDR2 SYDVKM come from the germline V gene. The length of the CDR3 is 15 residues. The V and J ends lost 4 bases and 4 bases respectively, with 16 bases between them.

This sequence joins TRBV5-1 and TRBJ1-2; unclear D gene. CDR1 and CDR2 (germline): SGHRS, YFSETQ. The CDR3 is 14 amino acids. The ends were cut back, 3 bases at V and 0 bases at J, with 9 bases in the middle. CDR3 coding DNA: TGCGCCAGCAGCTCGGGTGGAGCTAACTATGGCTACACCTTC. Translated: CASSSGGANYGYTF.

CDR3 in DNA: TGTGCCAGCAGCCTACTAGCGGGGTTCGACAATGAGCAGTTCTTC. Translation gives CASSLLAGFDNEQFF. The V call is TRBV2, the J call TRBJ2-1; 10 bases match TRBD2. Per the germline V gene, CDR1 is SNHLY and CDR2 is FYNNEI. CDR3 length: 15 residues. V shed 6 bases and J 5 bases; nucleotides not matched to a gene: 7.

This chain connects TRBV11-2 to TRBJ1-4, with TRBD1 identical over 8 bases. This CDR3 is built from 14 residues. Germline V gives CDR1 SGHAT, CDR2 FQNNGV. The V and J ends lost 3 bases and 5 bases, in that order; junction bases with no gene match: 2. CDR3 in amino acids: CASSFGTGNEKLFF. CDR3 in DNA: TGTGCCAGCAGCTTCGGGACAGGCAATGAAAAACTGTTTTTT.

The chain uses TRBV2 and TRBJ2-1; D is unresolved. Germline assignment: CDR1 SNHLY and CDR2 FYNNEI. Trimming cost V 8 bases and J 5 bases, with 4 bases left between them. There are 10 residues in the CDR3. The CDR3 bases are TGTGCCAGCGTCGACAATGAGCAGTTCTTC. Translation: CASVDNEQFF.

The chain joins TRBV5-4 to TRBJ2-3; TRBD2 matches at 11 bases. V lost 3 bases to trimming and J lost 2 bases; unmatched junction nucleotides: 5. The CDR3 length is 16 residues. Germline V gene lookup returns CDR1 SGHNT and CDR2 YYREEE (reference sequence). The CDR3 reads CASSSTSGGLTDTQYF. CDR3 in DNA: TGTGCCAGCAGCTCCACTAGCGGGGGTCTCACAGATACGCAGTATTTT.

This clone has just one count. CDR3 sequence reads: CASSIRLTVDTEAFF. Written as DNA, the CDR3 is TGTGCCAGCAGCATTCGTCTGACAGTGGACACTGAAGCTTTCTTT. The chain joins TRBV5-6 to TRBJ1-1; possibly TRBD1 for D (5 bases). The V gene lost 4 bases and the J gene lost 3 bases, with 16 bases spanning the gap. The length of the CDR3 is 15 residues. The germline CDR1 and CDR2 sequences are SGHDT and YYEEEE.

The chain couples TRBV4-2 to TRBJ1-2, with D perhaps matching TRBD1 (5 bases). V shed 6 bases and J shed 10 bases, with 12 bases lying between them. CDR3 length equals 11 residues. The germline V gene has CDR1 LGHNA and CDR2 YNFKEQ. In DNA, the CDR3 is TGTGCCAGCAGAACGGGACTCTTCTACACCTTC. It translates to CASRTGLFYTF.

V gene TRBV11-2 combines with J gene TRBJ1-1, with a possible D match to TRBD1 (5 bases). Per the germline V gene, CDR1 is SGHAT and CDR2 is FQNNGV. Deletions cut 5 bases from V and 5 bases from J, with 12 bases between. The CDR3 extends over 13 amino acids. The CDR3 reads CASSRQGGTEAFF. As DNA, the CDR3 is TGTGCCAGCAGCCGCCAGGGAGGGACTGAAGCTTTCTTT.

The chain is built from TRBV11-3 and TRBJ2-3; 11 nucleotides align to TRBD2. Germline-derived CDR1 and CDR2 are SGHNT and YENEEA. This CDR3 comprises 14 residues. J gave up 4 bases and V 5 bases, and 2 bases lay outside the gene matches. CDR3 in amino acids: CASSPGLAADTQYF. CDR3 sequence (DNA): TGTGCCAGCAGCCCGGGACTAGCGGCAGATACGCAGTATTTT.

The rearrangement uses TRBV4-1 and TRBJ2-1; 8 bases are a match to TRBD1. From germline, CDR1 is MGHRA and CDR2 YSYEKL. Germline trimming cut 2 bases from V and 7 bases from J; bases unmatched to any gene: 4. This CDR3 comprises 14 residues. The CDR3 region has the DNA TGCGCCAGCAGCCAAAGCAGGGGGCTTAATGAGCAGTTCTTC. Translation: CASSQSRGLNEQFF.